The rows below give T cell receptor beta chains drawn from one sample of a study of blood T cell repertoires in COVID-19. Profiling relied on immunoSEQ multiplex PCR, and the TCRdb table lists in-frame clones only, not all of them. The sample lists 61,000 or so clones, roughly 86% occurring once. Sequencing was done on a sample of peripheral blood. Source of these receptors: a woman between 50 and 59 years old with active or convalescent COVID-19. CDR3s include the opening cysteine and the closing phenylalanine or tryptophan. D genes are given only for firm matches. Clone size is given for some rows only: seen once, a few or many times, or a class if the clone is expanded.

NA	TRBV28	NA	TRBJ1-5	TGTGTCACAAACCGGGACAAAGACAATTATAGCAATCAGCCCCAGCATTTT	CVTNRDKDNYSNQPQHF
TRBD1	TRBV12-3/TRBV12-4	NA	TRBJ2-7	TGTGCCAGTTCGGGACAGGGGATGGGCGAGCAGTACTTC	CASSGQGMGEQYF
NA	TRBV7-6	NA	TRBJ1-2	TGTGCCAGCAGCCCCGCCGGGGGGGGATATGGCTACACCTTC	CASSPAGGGYGYTF
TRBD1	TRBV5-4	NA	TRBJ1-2	TGTGCCAGCAGCTTGACAGGGGGCGCGTTGGACTACACCTTC	CASSLTGGALDYTF
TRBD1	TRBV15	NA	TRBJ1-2	TGTGCCACCAGCCTTACGGACAGGGGGCGCCGGGACTATGGCTACACCTTC	CATSLTDRGRRDYGYTF
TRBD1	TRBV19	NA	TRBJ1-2	TGTGCCAGTAGCGAGACAGGGCTGTACTATGGCTACACCTTC	CASSETGLYYGYTF
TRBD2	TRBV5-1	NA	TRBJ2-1	TGCGCCAGCAGCTTCTTGGGTAGCGGGAGCGGGGCCAATGAGCAGTTCTTC	CASSFLGSGSGANEQFF
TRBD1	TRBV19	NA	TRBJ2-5	TGTGCCAGTACAATTACCGGGACAGGGCTCGAGACCCAGTACTTC	CASTITGTGLETQYF
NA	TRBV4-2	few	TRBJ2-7	TGTGCCAGCAGCCAAGAGGGAGGAGCGGTACTGTCCTACGAGCAGTACTTC	CASSQEGGAVLSYEQYF
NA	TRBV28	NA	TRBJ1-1	TGTGCCAGCAGTATACTCCTGAACACTGAAGCTTTCTTT	CASSILLNTEAFF
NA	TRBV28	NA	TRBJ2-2	TGTGCCAGCAGAGTAGCATCGAACACCGGGGAGCTGTTTTTT	CASRVASNTGELFF
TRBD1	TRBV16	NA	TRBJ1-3	TGTGCCAGCAGCCAATTGGCAGGGGGCTCTGGAAACACCATATATTTT	CASSQLAGGSGNTIYF
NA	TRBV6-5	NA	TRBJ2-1	TGTGCCAGCAGGAACCAGTGGTCGTTCTTC	CASRNQWSFF
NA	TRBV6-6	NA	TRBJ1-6	TGTGCCAGCAGTTATCACCCGGGATCTAATTCACCCCTCCACTTT	CASSYHPGSNSPLHF
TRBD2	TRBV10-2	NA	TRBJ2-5	TGCGCCAGCATCGGACTAGCGGGAGTGGAGACCCAGTACTTC	CASIGLAGVETQYF
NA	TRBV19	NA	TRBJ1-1	TGTGCCACCTCTCCTCCTGCCGGGACAAGGACTGAAGCTTTCTTT	CATSPPAGTRTEAFF
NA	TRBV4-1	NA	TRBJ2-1	TGCGCCAGCAGCCAAGGGGGCGGTAGCTCCTACAATGAGCAGTTCTTC	CASSQGGGSSYNEQFF
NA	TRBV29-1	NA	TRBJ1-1	TGCAGCGTCGGACAGTTGAACACTGAAGCTTTCTTT	CSVGQLNTEAFF
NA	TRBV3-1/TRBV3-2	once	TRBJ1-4	TGTGCCAGCAGCATAACAGGGCCCGCTAATGAAAAACTGTTTTTT	CASSITGPANEKLFF
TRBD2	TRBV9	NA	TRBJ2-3	TGTGCCAGCAGACCGACCGGGACTAGCGGGTCTGATACGCAGTATTTT	CASRPTGTSGSDTQYF
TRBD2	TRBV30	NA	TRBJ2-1	TGTGCCTGGAGCTCCGGGACTAGCCTGCACAATGAGCAGTTCTTC	CAWSSGTSLHNEQFF
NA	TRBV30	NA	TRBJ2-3	TGTGCCTGGAGTCTTCCGCGGGATGTGGAGTATTTT	CAWSLPRDVEYF
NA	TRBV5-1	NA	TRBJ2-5	TGCGCCAGCAACCGGGAACAAGAGACCCAGTACTTC	CASNREQETQYF
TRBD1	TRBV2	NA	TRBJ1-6	TGTGCCAGCAGTGAATTGATCGGGACAGGGAATTCACCCCTCCACTTT	CASSELIGTGNSPLHF
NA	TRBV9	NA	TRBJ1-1	TGTGCCAGCAGCGCCAGACCTAGCGCTGAAGCTTTCTTT	CASSARPSAEAFF
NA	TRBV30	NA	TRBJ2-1	TGTGCCTGCAGGGCAGGGGCCAATGAGCAGTTCTTC	CACRAGANEQFF
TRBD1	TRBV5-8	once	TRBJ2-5	TGTGCCAGCAGCAAGACAGGGGATGGGGGAGAGACCCAGTACTTC	CASSKTGDGGETQYF
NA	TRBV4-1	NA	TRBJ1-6	TGCGCCAGCAGCCAAGATCCCTATCCTGGTTCACCCCTCCACTTT	CASSQDPYPGSPLHF
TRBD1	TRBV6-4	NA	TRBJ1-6	TGTGCCAGCAGGACGGGACAGGGCACTTCACCCCTCCACTTT	CASRTGQGTSPLHF
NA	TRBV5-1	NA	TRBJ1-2	TGCGCCAGCAGCGGGGACACTGGCTACACCTTC	CASSGDTGYTF
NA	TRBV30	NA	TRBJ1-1	TGTGCCTGGAGTGTACCCAGGGCAAACACTGAAGCTTTCTTT	CAWSVPRANTEAFF
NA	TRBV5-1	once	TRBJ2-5	TGCGCCAGCAGCTTAGGCAACGCTCTCGGGGAGACCCAGTACTTC	CASSLGNALGETQYF
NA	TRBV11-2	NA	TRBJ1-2	TGTGCCAGCAGCTCCAACCGCCAGGGGGGCTACACCTTC	CASSSNRQGGYTF
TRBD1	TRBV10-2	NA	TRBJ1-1	TGCGCCAGCACCCTGACAGGGATGGACACTGAAGCTTTCTTT	CASTLTGMDTEAFF
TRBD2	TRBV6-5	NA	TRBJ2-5	TGTGCCAGCGGGACTAGCGGGAGGCAGACCCAGTACTTC	CASGTSGRQTQYF
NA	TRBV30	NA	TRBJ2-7	TGTGCCTGGAGTGCGACAGGGAGGTCCTACGAGCAGTACTTC	CAWSATGRSYEQYF
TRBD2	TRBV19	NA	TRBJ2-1	TGTGCCAGTAGTATTTTGGGACTAGCGGGTACAAGCTCCTACAATGAGCAGTTCTTC	CASSILGLAGTSSYNEQFF
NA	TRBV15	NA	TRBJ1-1	TGTGCCACCAGCCCCGGCGGCTTGAACACTGAAGCTTTCTTT	CATSPGGLNTEAFF
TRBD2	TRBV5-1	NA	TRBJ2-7	TGCGCCAGCAGCCCGTCCCTTAGGGCGGGAGGCGACGAGCAGTACTTC	CASSPSLRAGGDEQYF
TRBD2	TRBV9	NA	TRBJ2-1	TGTGCCAGCAGCGTAGCTAGCGGAGCCGTCAATGAGCAGTTCTTC	CASSVASGAVNEQFF
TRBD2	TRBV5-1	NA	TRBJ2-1	TGCGCCAGCAGCTTGGCGGGCAGGCTCGCGGGAGGGGCTGCGGCCAATGAGCAGTTCTTC	CASSLAGRLAGGAAANEQFF
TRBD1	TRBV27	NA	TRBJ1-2	TGTGCCAGCCCTCTGCCGGGACAGGGGATGGACTATGGCTACACCTTC	CASPLPGQGMDYGYTF
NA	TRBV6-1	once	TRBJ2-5	TGTGCCAGCAGTGATCCCGGACTCTGGCGGGAGACCCAGTACTTC	CASSDPGLWRETQYF
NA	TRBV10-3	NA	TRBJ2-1	TGTGCCATCAGCCTAGGCTCTTACAATGAGCAGTTCTTC	CAISLGSYNEQFF
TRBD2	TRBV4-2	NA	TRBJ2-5	TGTGCCAGCAGCCAAGATCAAGGAAGAGCGGGGTACCAAGAGACCCAGTACTTC	CASSQDQGRAGYQETQYF
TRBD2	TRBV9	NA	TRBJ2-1	TGTGCCAGCAGCGTAGGGACTAGCGGGGATAACAATGAGCAGTTCTTC	CASSVGTSGDNNEQFF